Presented here are 32 T cell receptor beta chains from one specimen sequenced in a study of blood T cell repertoires in COVID-19. The assay was immunoSEQ multiplex PCR, and TCRdb's table has in-frame clones only and misses some. This sample yields around 130,000 clones, of which around three quarters are seen a single time; about a tenth belongs to the top ten. Sequencing was done on a sample of peripheral blood. The receptors derive from a human donor in a cohort sampled during active COVID-19.

This chain uses TRBV7-9 with TRBJ1-2; 7 bases line up with TRBD1. This CDR3 region has 18 residues. Germline lookup yields CDR1 SEHNR and CDR2 FQNEAQ (reference sequence). The V segment lost 6 bases and the J segment 0 bases; nucleotides outside the gene matches: 16. CDR3 loop: CASRPPQEADRTNYGYTF. In DNA, the CDR3 is TGTGCCAGCAGACCCCCGCAAGAAGCGGACAGGACTAACTATGGCTACACCTTC.

This chain uses TRBV7-8 with TRBJ1-2; perhaps TRBD1 as D (6 bases). The CDR3 is 17 amino acids. V dropped 5 bases and J dropped 7 bases, with 26 bases sitting between them. CDR1 and CDR2 from the germline V gene are SGHVS and FQNEAQ. The CDR3 coding sequence is TGTGCCAGCAGCGTACAGGGAAAATTGATCGGGGGGATTGGCTACACCTTC. Translating gives CASSVQGKLIGGIGYTF.

This chain joins TRBV7-9 and TRBJ2-7, with D possibly TRBD1 on 6 matching bases. V gave up 5 bases and J gave up 0 bases, with 14 bases separating them. This CDR3 is 15 amino acids long. Germline-derived CDR1 and CDR2 are SEHNR and FQNEAQ (reference sequence). CDR3 amino acids: CASSPYRASSYEQYF. The CDR3, as DNA: TGTGCCAGCAGCCCCTACAGGGCCAGCTCCTACGAGCAGTACTTC.

The V gene is TRBV30, the J gene TRBJ1-2; unclear D gene. CDR1 is GTSNPN, CDR2 SVGIG, per germline (reference sequence). V was shortened by 3 bases and J by 3 bases, with 17 bases between the two germline ends. The CDR3 length is 15 residues. CDR3 bases: TGTGCCTGGAGCCCCCGGGAGGGTTCCCACTATGGCTACACCTTC. Translation gives CAWSPREGSHYGYTF.

The V call is TRBV18, the J call TRBJ2-5; 7 bases align to TRBD1. The germline V gene encodes CDR1 KGHSH and CDR2 LQKENI. V was clipped by 2 bases and J by 3 bases; unmatched bases: 3. This CDR3 comprises 14 residues. The CDR3 bases are TGTGCCAGCTCACCAGCAGGGACAGAAGAGACCCAGTACTTC. Translation gives CASSPAGTEETQYF.

The chain links TRBV5-8 to TRBJ1-2, with TRBD1 identical over 7 bases. With V trimmed by 4 bases and J by 0 bases, 6 bases remained unmatched. CDR1 SGHTS and CDR2 YDEGEE come from the germline V gene. The CDR3 runs 15 residues. CDR3 region: CASSGGQFSNYGYTF. In DNA form, the CDR3 reads TGTGCCAGCAGCGGGGGACAGTTTTCTAACTATGGCTACACCTTC.

The rearrangement links TRBV15 to TRBJ2-7; a possible D gene is TRBD1 (5 bases). Trimming removed 2 bases at V and 3 bases at J, with 17 bases between. Per the germline V gene, CDR1 is LNHNV and CDR2 is YYDKDF (reference sequence). The CDR3 is 16 residues long. CDR3 in DNA: TGTGCCACCAGCAGATTACTTGGGGCAGAAGACTACGAGCAGTACTTC. Translated, it gives CATSRLLGAEDYEQYF.

V is TRBV5-4 and J is TRBJ2-2, with D possibly matching TRBD1 (5 bases). This CDR3 is built from 13 residues. Trimming stripped 4 bases from V and 14 bases from J, with 18 bases between. The germline gives CDR1 SGHNT, CDR2 YYREEE (reference sequence). CDR3 amino acids: CASSILLGVDLFF. In nucleotides, the CDR3 is TGTGCCAGCAGCATCCTCTTAGGGGTAGATCTGTTTTTT.

This clone was seen a few times. The rearrangement joins TRBV4-1 to TRBJ2-3; a weak D match, TRBD2 (7 bases). CDR3 length: 17 residues. Germline V gene sequence: CDR1 MGHRA, CDR2 YSYEKL. Trimming removed 3 bases from V and 5 bases from J, with 21 bases in between. This CDR3 is CASSQSPGGQSRDTQYF. The CDR3, as DNA: TGCGCCAGCAGCCAGTCACCCGGGGGGCAGAGTCGAGATACGCAGTATTTT.

V is TRBV24-1 and J is TRBJ2-5, with D maybe TRBD1 (5 bases). Germline CDR1 reads KGHDR; CDR2 reads SFDVKD. With 4 bases removed from V and 5 bases from J, the gap between germline ends came to 16 bases. CDR3 length: 15 residues. The CDR3 reads CATSEPDSRRETQYF. DNA of the CDR3: TGTGCCACCAGTGAACCCGACAGCCGTCGGGAGACCCAGTACTTC.

The chain combines TRBV2 with TRBJ1-2; TRBD1 matches at 8 bases. The CDR3 spans 15 residues. Germline V gene data show CDR1 as SNHLY and CDR2 as FYNNEI. Trimming cost V 7 bases and J 2 bases; bases outside gene matches: 9. CDR3: CASNGQGLVNYGYTF. The CDR3 nucleotides read TGTGCCAGCAATGGACAGGGTTTGGTGAACTATGGCTACACCTTC. The entire variable domain, with the rest obtained from reference TRBV2 and TRBJ1-2, is as follows: EPEVTQTPSHQVTQMGQEVILRCVPISNHLYFYWYRQILGQKVEFLVSFYNNEISEKSEIFDDQFSVERPDGSNFTLKIRSTKLEDSAMYFCASNGQGLVNYGYTFGSGTRLTVV.

This rearrangement joins TRBV6-5 to TRBJ2-7; D is perhaps TRBD2 (7 bases). The CDR3 sequence is 15 residues long. Germline V gene data show CDR1 as MNHEY and CDR2 as SVGAGI. V was cut by 2 bases and J by 1 base, with 12 bases left in between. Here the CDR3 reads CASSYRGRGSYEQYF. CDR3 bases: TGTGCCAGCAGTTACCGGGGGAGGGGGTCCTACGAGCAGTACTTC.

There are a few counts of this clone. V gene TRBV18 combines with J gene TRBJ1-6; possibly TRBD1 for D (6 bases). Germline V gene data show CDR1 as KGHSH and CDR2 as LQKENI. V lost 3 bases and J 4 bases, leaving 10 bases between the germline ends. This CDR3 comprises 15 residues. The CDR3 reads CASSPPRGYNSPLHF. The DNA for the CDR3 is TGTGCCAGCTCACCTCCCAGGGGATATAATTCACCCCTCCACTTT.

V gene TRBV29-1 combines with J gene TRBJ2-1, with 9 nucleotides matching TRBD2. Germline V gene sequence: CDR1 SQVTM, CDR2 ANQGSEA. The CDR3 totals 16 residues. V gave up 7 bases and J gave up 1 base; unmatched junction bases: 11. The CDR3, as DNA: TGCAGCGCACTGACTGAAGCGGGGGGTTCCTACAATGAGCAGTTCTTC. This codes for CSALTEAGGSYNEQFF.

This chain joins TRBV5-6 and TRBJ2-7, with D perhaps TRBD1 (6 bases). The CDR3 loop spans 16 amino acids. Germline V CDR1 and CDR2: SGHDT, YYEEEE. V was clipped by 4 bases and J by 7 bases, with 24 bases between them. The CDR3 coding sequence is TGTGCCAGCAGCCTCATTCCCGGGACAAGCTTCTCTGAGCAGTACTTC. Its protein product is CASSLIPGTSFSEQYF.

The CDR3: CASSPQPAGGPPQYF. The CDR3 DNA reads as TGTGCCAGCAGTCCCCAACCAGCGGGGGGCCCCCCCCAGTACTTC. V and J are TRBV28 and TRBJ2-5; 9 bases are shared with TRBD2. Germline CDR1 reads MDHEN; CDR2 reads SYDVKM. Trimming at V came to 5 bases and at J to 9 bases, leaving 13 bases not matched to a gene. This CDR3 has 15 amino acids. Full variable domain (outside the CDR3, taken from reference TRBV28 and TRBJ2-5): DVKVTQSSRYLVKRTGEKVFLECVQDMDHENMFWYRQDPGLGLRLIYFSYDVKMKEKGDIPEGYSVSREKKERFSLILESASTNQTSMYLCASSPQPAGGPPQYFGPGTRLLVL.

The chain links TRBV6-5 to TRBJ2-2; 9 positions match TRBD1. This CDR3 spans 14 amino acids. The germline CDR1 and CDR2 sequences are MNHEY and SVGAGI. V shed 6 bases, J shed 7 bases, and the junction held 6 bases outside the gene matches. The CDR3 DNA sequence: TGTGCCAGCAGCCAAATGACAGGGGGCGGGGAGCTGTTTTTT. This sequence encodes CASSQMTGGGELFF.

This clone has a single count. The chain links TRBV5-8 to TRBJ1-2; D remains ambiguous. The germline CDR1 and CDR2 sequences are SGHTS and YDEGEE. The CDR3 consists of 16 residues. V dropped 1 base and J dropped 0 bases, with 13 bases sitting between them. CDR3 coding DNA: TGTGCCAGCAGCTTGTGGGCAGGAATAGCTAACTATGGCTACACCTTC. Protein sequence: CASSLWAGIANYGYTF.

This clone was seen a single time. The chain uses TRBV6-5 and TRBJ1-2; 8 nucleotides line up with TRBD1. This CDR3 contains 15 residues. Germline V lookup: CDR1 MNHEY, CDR2 SVGAGI. J lost 4 bases, V lost 2 bases, and 6 bases had no gene match. The CDR3 coding sequence is TGTGCCAGCAGTTACGGTAGAGGACAGGGCTATGGCTACACCTTC. Protein: CASSYGRGQGYGYTF.

The chain recombines TRBV29-1 with TRBJ2-2; 11 bases line up with TRBD1. The ends lost 6 bases at V and 5 bases at J; junction bases unmatched: 5. The CDR3 has 14 amino acids. Per the germline V gene, CDR1 is SQVTM and CDR2 is ANQGSEA. CDR3 sequence: CSVPDRGRTGELFF. In DNA form, the CDR3 reads TGCAGCGTCCCGGACAGGGGGCGGACCGGGGAGCTGTTTTTT.

The chain couples TRBV2 to TRBJ1-1; D is undetermined. In germline, CDR1 is SNHLY, CDR2 FYNNEI. The CDR3 has 10 amino acids. The V end was cut by 3 bases, the J end by 7 bases, with 3 bases between. The CDR3 DNA follows: TGTGCCAGCAGTGATAATGAAGCTTTCTTT. Encoded protein: CASSDNEAFF.

The J gene is TRBJ2-7, the V gene TRBV7-9; D may be TRBD1 (6 bases). V lost 5 bases and J lost 4, with 18 bases in between. Germline V CDR1 and CDR2: SEHNR, FQNEAQ (reference sequence). The CDR3 is made up of 15 amino acids. CDR3 region: CASSATTGIGYEQYF. DNA for the CDR3: TGTGCCAGCAGCGCTACTACAGGGATCGGTTACGAGCAGTACTTC.

V is TRBV19 and J is TRBJ2-5, with 10 bases aligning to TRBD1. Germline CDR1 LNHDA, CDR2 SQIVND (reference sequence). V lost 5 bases, J lost 5 bases, and 5 bases stayed unmatched. This CDR3 contains 14 residues. The CDR3 protein is CASSLGTGVETQYF. The CDR3 bases are TGTGCCAGTAGTCTCGGGACAGGGGTGGAGACCCAGTACTTC. Variable domain in full (rest from reference TRBV19 and TRBJ2-5): DGGITQSPKYLFRKEGQNVTLSCEQNLNHDAMYWYRQDPGQGLRLIYYSQIVNDFQKGDIAEGYSVSREKKESFPLTVTSAQKNPTAFYLCASSLGTGVETQYFGPGTRLLVL.

The chain recombines TRBV3-1 (or the pseudogene TRBV3-2) with TRBJ2-7; 7 bases align to TRBD2. Unmatched junction bases numbered 7, after V lost 4 bases and J lost 4 bases. Germline CDR1 is LGHDT and CDR2 is YNNKEL (reference sequence). The CDR3 sequence is 14 residues long. CDR3 DNA: TGTGCCAGCAGCCTATGGGGGGGGGAGTACGAGCAGTACTTC. The encoded protein is CASSLWGGEYEQYF.

The chain carries TRBV30 and TRBJ2-7; 10 bases match TRBD2. Per germline, CDR1 GTSNPN and CDR2 SVGIG (reference sequence). The CDR3 is made up of 18 amino acids. The V and J ends lost 4 bases and 3 bases, in that order; junction bases with no gene match: 18. The CDR3 DNA follows: TGTGCCTGGACTGAATTTAGCGGGGGGCTGATTCCGGGCTACGAGCAGTACTTC. This codes for CAWTEFSGGLIPGYEQYF.

This chain connects TRBV28 to TRBJ1-1; D unclear. Trimming took 0 bases from V and 1 from J, leaving 9 bases between them. This CDR3 spans 15 amino acids. Germline V CDR1 and CDR2: MDHEN, SYDVKM. CDR3 residues: CASSLWDSRNTEAFF. The CDR3 DNA is TGTGCCAGCAGTTTATGGGACTCTAGGAACACTGAAGCTTTCTTT. The full variable domain, completed using reference TRBV28 and TRBJ1-1, is DVKVTQSSRYLVKRTGEKVFLECVQDMDHENMFWYRQDPGLGLRLIYFSYDVKMKEKGDIPEGYSVSREKKERFSLILESASTNQTSMYLCASSLWDSRNTEAFFGQGTRLTVV.

The genes are TRBV19 and TRBJ1-2; 7 bases match TRBD1. CDR1 is LNHDA and CDR2 is SQIVND in the germline V gene (reference sequence). V lost 6 bases and J lost 1; bases outside the gene matches: 8. This CDR3 spans 15 amino acids. The CDR3 spells CASSFRQGLNYGYTF. The CDR3, as DNA: TGTGCCAGTAGCTTTCGACAGGGACTTAACTATGGCTACACCTTC.

This chain links TRBV3-1 (or the pseudogene TRBV3-2) with TRBJ1-2; D not resolved. Germline CDR1 is LGHDT and CDR2 is YNNKEL (reference sequence). Between the trimmed V and J ends, which lost 3 bases and 4 bases, there was a span of 9 bases. This CDR3 is built from 13 residues. The CDR3 loop is CASSQARSYGYTF. The CDR3 coding sequence is TGTGCCAGCAGCCAGGCCAGAAGCTATGGCTACACCTTC.

The chain has TRBV30 and TRBJ1-1, with a possible D match to TRBD1 (6 bases). Germline V gene lookup returns CDR1 GTSNPN and CDR2 SVGIG (reference sequence). The CDR3 runs 12 residues. Trimming pared 5 bases from V and 1 base from J, leaving 8 bases between. The CDR3 DNA sequence: TGTGCCTGGTCAGGGGAGAACACTGAAGCTTTCTTT. Translation gives CAWSGENTEAFF. The full variable domain, its missing parts supplied by reference TRBV30 and TRBJ1-1, is SQTIHQWPATLVQPVGSPLSLECTVEGTSNPNLYWYRQAAGRGLQLLFYSVGIGQISSEVPQNLSASRPQDRQFILSSKKLLLSDSGFYLCAWSGENTEAFFGQGTRLTVV.

The genes are TRBV27 and TRBJ1-1; D gene uncertain. Deletions cut 7 bases from V and 0 bases from J, with 12 bases between. The CDR3 spans 14 residues. CDR1 is MNHEY, CDR2 SMNVEV, per germline (reference sequence). In DNA, the CDR3 is TGTGCCAGCACCCAAAACGGTATGAACACTGAAGCTTTCTTT. This translates into CASTQNGMNTEAFF.

The rearrangement links TRBV5-4 to TRBJ2-7; 10 nucleotides agree with TRBD1. Per germline, CDR1 SGHNT and CDR2 YYREEE (reference sequence). V shed 5 bases, J shed 2 bases, and the junction held 7 bases outside the gene matches. CDR3 length: 15 residues. This CDR3 is CASSFGDRGAYEQYF. The CDR3 coding sequence is TGTGCCAGCAGTTTCGGGGACAGGGGTGCCTACGAGCAGTACTTC.

This clone has a handful of counts. The rearrangement uses TRBV4-1 and TRBJ2-1; 10 nucleotides match TRBD2. V shed 0 bases and J 6 bases; nucleotides not matched to a gene: 14. Germline assignment: CDR1 MGHRA and CDR2 YSYEKL. This CDR3 has 19 amino acids. For the CDR3, the DNA is TGCGCCAGCAGCCAAGATCTTCCCCTTACTAGCGGGACCATCAATGAGCAGTTCTTC. It encodes CASSQDLPLTSGTINEQFF.